Listed here is a single T cell receptor (beta chain). Stated treatment: oral pan-JAK inhibitor, 5-10 mg twice daily. Once RNA had been extracted, it was reverse transcribed into cDNA to act as the sequencing template. Data came from immunoSEQ multiplex PCR; TCRdb stores just in-frame clones and leaves some out. The table records about 280,000 clones, more than 45% of them present only once. The sample belongs to a study of CD8+ T cells in alopecia areata. V lost 3 bases and J lost 1, with 12 bases in between. CDR3 length: 15 residues. From germline, CDR1 is MGHDK and CDR2 SYGVNS. This clonotype was obtained from a human donor with alopecia areata. The V call is TRBV25-1, the J call TRBJ1-1; D possibly corresponds to TRBD1 (5 bases). Sample: CD4+ T cells sorted from blood, taken at week 24, from a patient treated with tofacitinib. The CDR3 is CASSDPGARNTEAFF. As DNA, the CDR3 is TGTGCCAGCAGTGATCCCGGGGCTCGGAACACTGAAGCTTTCTTT.